This T cell receptor beta chain was captured by sequencing in a study of shared clonotypes between healthy human individuals. Only in-frame clones appear in the TCRdb table, and some are missing; sequencing was by immunoSEQ multiplex PCR. The table has 700,000 or so clones, roughly 78% seen once; the top ten hold approximately 2%. The origin of this receptor is a woman between 25 and 40 years old in good health. The sequenced sample was memory CD4+ T cells sorted from blood. Subset: CD45RA-negative fraction.

The CDR3 sequence: CASSSGTGGTEAFF. CDR3 coding DNA: TGTGCCAGCAGTTCCGGGACAGGGGGCACTGAAGCTTTCTTT. This chain links TRBV2 with TRBJ1-1; 11 bases fit TRBD1. The germline V gene has CDR1 SNHLY and CDR2 FYNNEI. This CDR3 contains 14 residues. V lost 5 bases, J lost 4 bases, and 3 bases stayed unmatched.